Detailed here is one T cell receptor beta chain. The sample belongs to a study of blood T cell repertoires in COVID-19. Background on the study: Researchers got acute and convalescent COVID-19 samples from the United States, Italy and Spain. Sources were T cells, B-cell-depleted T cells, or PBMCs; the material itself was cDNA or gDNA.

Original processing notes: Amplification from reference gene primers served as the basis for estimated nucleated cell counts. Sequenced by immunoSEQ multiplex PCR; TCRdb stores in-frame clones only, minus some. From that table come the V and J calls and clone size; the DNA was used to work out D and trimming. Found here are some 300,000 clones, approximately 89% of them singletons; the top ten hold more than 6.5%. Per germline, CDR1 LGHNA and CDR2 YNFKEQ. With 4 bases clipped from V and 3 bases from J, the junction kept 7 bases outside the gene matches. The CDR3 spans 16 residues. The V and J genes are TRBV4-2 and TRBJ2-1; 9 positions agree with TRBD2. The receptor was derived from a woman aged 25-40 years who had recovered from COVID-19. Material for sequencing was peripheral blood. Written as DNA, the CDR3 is TGTGCCAGCAGCCGCAGAGCGGGGGGTAACTACAATGAGCAGTTCTTC. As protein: CASSRRAGGNYNEQFF.